These 23 T cell receptor beta chains came from one sample sequenced in a study of blood T cell repertoires in COVID-19. Profiled with immunoSEQ multiplex PCR; TCRdb holds only in-frame clones, not every one. The sample has under 170,000 clones; approximately 86% are singletons. Sequencing used peripheral blood. Source of these receptors: a woman in her sixties with active or convalescent COVID-19.

This clone showed up just once. V usage is TRBV3-1 (or the pseudogene TRBV3-2) and J usage is TRBJ2-3, with 9 bases fitting TRBD2. V gave up 4 bases and J gave up 0 bases; unmatched junction bases: 5. The CDR3 spans 16 residues. From germline, CDR1 is LGHDT and CDR2 YNNKEL (reference sequence). The CDR3 DNA follows: TGTGCCAGCAGCCCCTTGAGCGGGGGGAGCACAGATACGCAGTATTTT. It codes for CASSPLSGGSTDTQYF.

The chain has TRBV7-9 and TRBJ2-2, with D perhaps matching TRBD1 (5 bases). The CDR3 is 14 amino acids. The V end was cut by 5 bases, the J end by 3 bases, with 10 bases between. The germline gives CDR1 SEHNR, CDR2 FQNEAQ (reference sequence). The CDR3 bases are TGTGCCAGCAGCATGACAGTACACACCGGGGAGCTGTTTTTT. Its protein is CASSMTVHTGELFF.

The rearrangement joins TRBV5-1 to TRBJ1-2, with 10 positions matching TRBD1. CDR1 and CDR2 (germline): SGHRS, YFSETQ. The CDR3 loop spans 14 amino acids. The junction had 5 bases not matched to a gene; V was cut back by 4 bases and J by 5 bases. This chain's CDR3 is CASSEGTGAYGYTF. CDR3 DNA sequence: TGCGCCAGCAGCGAAGGGACAGGGGCATATGGCTACACCTTC. Supplemented by reference TRBV5-1 and TRBJ1-2, the full variable domain reads KAGVTQTPRYLIKTRGQQVTLSCSPISGHRSVSWYQQTPGQGLQFLFEYFSETQRNKGNFPGRFSGRQFSNSRSEMNVSTLELGDSALYLCASSEGTGAYGYTFGSGTRLTVV.

This clone has a single count. The CDR3 nucleotides are TGCGCCAGCAGCCCCCGGTTTAATCAGGGTGGCTACAATGAGCAGTTCTTC. This gives the protein CASSPRFNQGGYNEQFF. V is TRBV4-1 and J is TRBJ2-1, with D perhaps TRBD1 (5 bases). CDR3 length: 17 residues. From germline, CDR1 is MGHRA and CDR2 YSYEKL. Trimming took 4 bases from V and 3 from J, leaving 19 bases between them.

DNA of the CDR3: TGTGCCAGTAGTAGCGCAACTAATGAAAAACTGTTTTTT. This translates into CASSSATNEKLFF. The chain couples TRBV19 to TRBJ1-4; D is undetermined. CDR1 is LNHDA and CDR2 is SQIVND in the germline V gene (reference sequence). Between the trimmed V and J ends, which lost 4 bases and 0 bases, there was a span of 3 bases. There are 13 residues in the CDR3.

The V gene is TRBV3-1 (or the pseudogene TRBV3-2), the J gene TRBJ2-2; TRBD1 agrees at 8 bases. Trimming removed 0 bases from V and 1 base from J; junction bases left unmatched: 13. The germline V gene encodes CDR1 LGHDT and CDR2 YNNKEL (reference sequence). The CDR3 covers 20 residues. CDR3 loop: CASSQDFFWTGMLNTGELFF. In DNA, the CDR3 is TGTGCCAGCAGCCAAGATTTTTTTTGGACAGGGATGTTGAACACCGGGGAGCTGTTTTTT.

This chain joins TRBV6-5 and TRBJ2-4, with D hard to call. Germline CDR1 and CDR2: MNHEY and SVGAGI. V lost 4 bases to trimming and J lost 9 bases, with 13 bases between them. CDR3 length: 13 residues. As DNA, the CDR3 is TGTGCCAGCAGTTCCCCGGGTGGCGGCATTCAGTACTTC. It yields the protein CASSSPGGGIQYF.

This clone was seen just once. The chain combines TRBV12-1 with TRBJ2-2; TRBD2, the table's D call, was not compared with the DNA. TRBV12-1 constitutes a pseudogene. The CDR3 length is 15 residues. Here the CDR3 reads CASSLAGANTGELFF. CDR3 in DNA: TGTGCCAGCAGCCTAGCGGGGGCGAACACCGGGGAGCTGTTTTTT.

The chain recombines TRBV7-2 with TRBJ2-5; D is perhaps TRBD1 (6 bases). This CDR3 has 15 amino acids. Trimming removed 5 bases at V and 2 bases at J, with 15 bases between. The germline V gene has CDR1 SGHTA and CDR2 FQGNSA. The DNA of the CDR3 is TGTGCCAGCAGCATTCATGGACAGAGACAAGAGACCCAGTACTTC. This codes for CASSIHGQRQETQYF.

V is TRBV5-8 and J is TRBJ2-1, with 11 bases aligning to TRBD2. There are 16 residues in the CDR3. Germline CDR1 SGHTS, CDR2 YDEGEE. V lost 3 bases to trimming and J lost 2 bases; unmatched junction nucleotides: 4. The chain's CDR3 is CASSSLAGGTYNEQFF. The DNA of the CDR3 is TGTGCCAGCAGCTCCCTAGCGGGGGGAACCTACAATGAGCAGTTCTTC.

The chain carries TRBV7-2 and TRBJ1-2; the match to TRBD1 covers 8 bases. The germline V gene has CDR1 SGHTA and CDR2 FQGNSA. V trimming: 5 bases; J trimming: 6 bases; junction bases outside the gene matches: 11. There are 15 residues in the CDR3. CDR3 protein: CASSPRQGNSNGYTF. The CDR3 nucleotides are TGTGCCAGCAGCCCACGACAGGGGAATAGCAATGGCTACACCTTC.

This sequence joins TRBV7-2 and TRBJ2-3; 8 positions agree with TRBD2. This CDR3 contains 16 residues. Germline CDR1 reads SGHTA; CDR2 reads FQGNSA. The ends lost 4 bases at V and 1 base at J; junction bases unmatched: 7. The CDR3 bases are TGTGCCAGCAGCTATATACGGGGGGGCCGCACAGATACGCAGTATTTT. This gives the protein CASSYIRGGRTDTQYF.

This chain uses TRBV2 with TRBJ1-5, with 7 bases matching TRBD1. The J segment lost 0 bases and the V segment lost 5 bases, leaving 10 bases of the junction unmatched. Per the germline V gene, CDR1 is SNHLY and CDR2 is FYNNEI. There are 17 residues in the CDR3. CDR3 sequence reads: CASSTSGQTDSNQPQHF. The CDR3 DNA follows: TGTGCCAGCAGTACATCGGGACAGACTGATAGCAATCAGCCCCAGCATTTT.

The V and J genes are TRBV6-2 or TRBV6-3 and TRBJ2-5, with 7 bases lining up with TRBD1. V lost 6 bases and J lost 0; bases outside the gene matches: 10. Per the germline V gene, CDR1 is MNHEY and CDR2 is SVGEGT. The CDR3 loop spans 16 amino acids. The CDR3, as DNA: TGTGCCAGCAGCGGAAGGGGGCTCGGGTACCAAGAGACCCAGTACTTC. This encodes CASSGRGLGYQETQYF.

This sequence joins TRBV4-3 and TRBJ2-1; D is unclear. Per germline, CDR1 LGHNA and CDR2 YSLEER. CDR3 length equals 16 residues. Trimming cost V 2 bases and J 6 bases, with 17 bases left between them. The CDR3 DNA reads as TGCGCCAGCAGCCAATCAGGCCCACGTGCCGCCAATGAGCAGTTCTTC. It is translated as CASSQSGPRAANEQFF.

The table lists this clone with a count of one. The chain joins TRBV6-6 to TRBJ1-6; D is possibly TRBD1 (6 bases). Per the germline V gene, CDR1 is MNHNY and CDR2 is SVGAGI (reference sequence). V lost 6 bases and J lost 10, with 16 bases in between. This CDR3 region has 14 residues. The CDR3 bases are TGTGCCAGCAGCCCCGACAGGAGTCGATCACCCCTCCACTTT. It encodes CASSPDRSRSPLHF.

This clone was seen a few times. The chain carries TRBV7-3 and TRBJ2-1; D not certain. Trimming cost V 1 base and J 5 bases, with 9 bases left between them. This CDR3 comprises 14 residues. From germline, CDR1 is SGHTA and CDR2 FQGTGA. Here the CDR3 DNA reads TGTGCCAGCAGCTTAAGTAGTGGGCACAATGAGCAGTTCTTC. Encoded protein: CASSLSSGHNEQFF.

The V and J genes are TRBV5-1 and TRBJ2-3; 11 positions agree with TRBD1. Germline-derived CDR1 and CDR2 are SGHRS and YFSETQ. The CDR3 consists of 15 residues. V gave up 2 bases and J gave up 5 bases; unmatched junction bases: 4. CDR3 loop: CASSLEGQGVDTQYF. The DNA of the CDR3 is TGCGCCAGCAGCTTAGAGGGACAGGGGGTAGATACGCAGTATTTT.

This clone was seen repeatedly, ten times or more. This chain connects TRBV27 to TRBJ1-6, with 11 bases lining up with TRBD1. The CDR3 runs to 12 residues. Germline trimming cut 9 bases from V and 10 bases from J; bases unmatched to any gene: 2. The germline gives CDR1 MNHEY, CDR2 SMNVEV (reference sequence). In nucleotides, the CDR3 is TGTGCCAGTGGGACAGGGGGATCACCCCTCCACTTT. Translation gives CASGTGGSPLHF.

This clone was seen just once. The gene calls are TRBV20-1 and TRBJ2-3; 7 bases match TRBD1. V lost 5 bases and J lost 8; bases outside the gene matches: 13. Germline CDR1 DFQATT, CDR2 SNEGSKA (reference sequence). The CDR3 spans 14 residues. CDR3 sequence: CSAGGRQGGGTQYF. The CDR3 DNA follows: TGCAGTGCTGGTGGGAGACAGGGTGGCGGTACGCAGTATTTT.

This sequence joins TRBV3-1 (or the pseudogene TRBV3-2) and TRBJ2-7; 9 bases are a match to TRBD2. The V gene end was trimmed by 0 bases and the J gene end by 3 bases; junction bases not matched to a gene: 6. This CDR3 has 16 residues. Germline CDR1 reads LGHDT; CDR2 reads YNNKEL (reference sequence). As DNA, the CDR3 is TGTGCCAGCAGCCAAGAAGGACTAGCGCAACACTACGAGCAGTACTTC. Translated, it gives CASSQEGLAQHYEQYF.

The J gene is TRBJ1-1, the V gene TRBV6-2 or TRBV6-3; D is uncertain. CDR3 length: 14 amino acids. Germline CDR1 reads MNHEY; CDR2 reads SVGEGT. V shed 3 bases and J shed 1 base, with 9 bases lying between them. The CDR3 here is CASSYYSQNTEAFF. The CDR3 DNA reads as TGTGCCAGCAGTTATTATAGTCAGAACACTGAAGCTTTCTTT.

The chain couples TRBV7-2 to TRBJ1-1, with TRBD1 matching 7 bases. Germline V lookup: CDR1 SGHTA, CDR2 FQGNSA. The CDR3 is 12 residues long. Losses at the gene ends were 5 bases for V and 9 bases for J; bases not matched to a gene: 6. CDR3 region: CASSPETGKAFF. As DNA, the CDR3 is TGTGCCAGCAGCCCCGAGACAGGGAAAGCTTTCTTT.